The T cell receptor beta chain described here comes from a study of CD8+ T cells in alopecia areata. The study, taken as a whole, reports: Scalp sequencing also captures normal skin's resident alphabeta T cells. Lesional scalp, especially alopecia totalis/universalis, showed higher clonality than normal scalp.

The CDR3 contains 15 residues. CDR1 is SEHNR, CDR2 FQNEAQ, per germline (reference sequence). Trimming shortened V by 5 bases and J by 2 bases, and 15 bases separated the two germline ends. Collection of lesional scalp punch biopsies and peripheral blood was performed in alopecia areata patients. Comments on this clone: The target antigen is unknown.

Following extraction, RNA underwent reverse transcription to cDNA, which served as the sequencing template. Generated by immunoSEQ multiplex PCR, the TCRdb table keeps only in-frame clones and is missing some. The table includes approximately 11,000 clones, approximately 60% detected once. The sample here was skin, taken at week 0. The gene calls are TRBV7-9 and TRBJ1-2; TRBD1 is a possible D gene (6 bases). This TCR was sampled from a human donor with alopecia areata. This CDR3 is CASSPGDNLNYGYTF. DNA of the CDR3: TGTGCCAGCAGCCCAGGGGACAACTTAAACTATGGCTACACCTTC.